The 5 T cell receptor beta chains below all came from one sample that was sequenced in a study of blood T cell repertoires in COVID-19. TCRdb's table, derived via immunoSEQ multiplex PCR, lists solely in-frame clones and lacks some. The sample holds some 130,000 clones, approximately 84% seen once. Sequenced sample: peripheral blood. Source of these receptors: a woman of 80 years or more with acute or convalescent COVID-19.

The CDR3 region has the DNA TGTGCCAGCAGCAATCGCGGGACAGGGTATTTGGTTGGCTACACCTTC. This encodes CASSNRGTGYLVGYTF. The rearrangement joins TRBV7-2 to TRBJ1-2, with 9 bases lining up with TRBD1. From germline, CDR1 is SGHTA and CDR2 FQGNSA. This CDR3 is built from 16 residues. V shed 5 bases and J 7 bases; nucleotides not matched to a gene: 14.

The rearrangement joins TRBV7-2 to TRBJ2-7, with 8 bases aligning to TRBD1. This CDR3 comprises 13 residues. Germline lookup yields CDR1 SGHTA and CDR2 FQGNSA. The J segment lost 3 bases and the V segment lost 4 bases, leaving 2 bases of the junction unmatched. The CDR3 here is CASSSTGGYEQYF. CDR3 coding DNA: TGTGCCAGCAGCTCCACAGGGGGCTACGAGCAGTACTTC.

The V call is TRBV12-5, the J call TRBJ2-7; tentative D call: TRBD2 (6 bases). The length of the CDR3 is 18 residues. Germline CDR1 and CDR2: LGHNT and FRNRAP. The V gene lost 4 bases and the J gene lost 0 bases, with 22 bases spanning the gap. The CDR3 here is CASGYQPSGRGSSYEQYF. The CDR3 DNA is TGTGCTAGTGGTTACCAGCCGTCGGGTCGGGGGAGCTCCTACGAGCAGTACTTC.

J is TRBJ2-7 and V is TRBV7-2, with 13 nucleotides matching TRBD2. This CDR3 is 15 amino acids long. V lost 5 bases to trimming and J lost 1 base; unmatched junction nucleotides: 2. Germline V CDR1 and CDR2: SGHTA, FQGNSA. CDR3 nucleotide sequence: TGTGCCAGCAGCAAGGGACTAGCGGGATCCTACGAGCAGTACTTC. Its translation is CASSKGLAGSYEQYF.

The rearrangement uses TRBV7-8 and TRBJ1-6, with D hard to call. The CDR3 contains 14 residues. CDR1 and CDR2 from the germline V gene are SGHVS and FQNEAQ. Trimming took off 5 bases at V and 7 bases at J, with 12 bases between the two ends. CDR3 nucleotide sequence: TGTGCCAGCAGCCACGGGATTAAGAATTCACCCCTCCACTTT. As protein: CASSHGIKNSPLHF.